One TCR beta chain is described in this entry. The antigen is unknown. TCRdb re-called the 5' RACE reads with MiXCR, one entry per CDR3 protein. This table has 1.5 million to 2 million distinct CDR3 sequences, 25% to 35% appearing once. Healthy Caucasians, and only they, were the donors. The sample originates from a study of identical twins. Findings and limits, study-wide: Surplus twin overlap in beta out-of-frame sequences was less pronounced. The models systematically underestimated how much out-of-frame TCR alpha was shared in monozygotic twins.

The sequenced material came from cord blood. This clonotype was sampled from a newborn girl in good health.

CDR3 protein: CATRTGYNEQFF. The CDR3 bases are TGTGCCACCAGGACAGGTTACAATGAGCAGTTCTTC. V gene TRBV19 combines with J gene TRBJ2-1; TRBD1 aligns across 7 bases. V lost 10 bases, J lost 4 bases, and 4 bases stayed unmatched. The germline gives CDR1 LNHDA, CDR2 SQIVND (reference sequence). There are 12 residues in the CDR3.